This TCR beta chain was captured in a study of memory CD4+ T cells and cytomegalovirus serostatus (dated by TCRdb to 2018 to 2020). About the full investigation: The cohort included roughly 35 healthy adults from Belgium, of whom 9 were CMV seropositive and 24 were CMV seronegative. The study sequenced CD4+ memory TCRbeta repertoires of a Belgian cohort with known cytomegalovirus serostatus to replicate a published TCR-based CMV serostatus classifier.

V is clipped by 2 bases and J by 6 bases, and the sequence between their germline boundaries is 13 bases long. Based on the germline V gene, the CDR1 and CDR2 sequences are MNHEY and SVGAGI. Its CDR3 holds 15 amino acids, cysteine through phenylalanine. Of all the DNA, just the CDR3 is kept, 45 bases in frame from base 1. Overall study results and their limits: Among the 150 to 200 previously reported CMV-associated TCRbeta sequences, over 65 showed up in the CD4+ memory repertoires, with each one found in between one and five individuals. The results were read as suggesting that the CMV-associated TCR signature is, for the most part, present in the CD4+ memory repertoire. Only CD4+CD45RO+ memory cells were sequenced, in contrast to the original study, which included naive and memory CD4+ and CD8+ populations. On the Belgian cohort, the classifier built on the original framework reached a median bootstrapped AUC of around 0.95, with a 95% CI of 0.76-1.00. CMV serostatus prediction reached a median bootstrapped AUC of nearly 0.96 with the original framework and roughly 0.9 with a US-trained random forest.

Notes on this clone: No antigen is known for it. Nothing much larger sits one base from this clone, and base qualities are not available.

Single viable CD3+CD4+CD8-CD45RO+ cells were sorted as memory CD4+ T cells on a FACSAria II. CMV serostatus was assessed using a Roche Elecsys assay, by which serum IgG against CMV pp150, pp28, p38 and p52 was detected. Following thawing, total CD4+ T cells were enriched through positive selection using CD4 magnetic microbeads. Samples originated from another study that specifically interrogated the CD4+ T cell memory repertoire. Peripheral blood mononuclear cells were isolated and cryopreserved according to standard operating procedures, and serum was kept at -80 degrees C. The staining relied on CD3-PerCP (BW264/56), CD4-APC (RPA-T4), CD45RO-PE (UCHT1) and CD8-Pacific Orange (3B5) antibodies, and Sytox blue was used to exclude non-viable cells. Genomic DNA was extracted from sorted cells with the Quick-DNA Microprep Kit. Amplification of TCRbeta DNA was done with the immunoSEQ hsTCRbeta kit, following the protocol from the manufacturer. TCRbeta libraries were sequenced on an Illumina MiSeq instrument. The authors' analysis ran thus. Once out-of-frame sequences had been removed, a few million distinct TCRbeta sequences were left, which works out to an average of approximately 63,000 per individual. Each individual was scored using the number of some 150 previously reported CMV-associated TCRbeta sequences that the individual carried and the total number of productive distinct TCRbeta sequences. A beta-binomial model was reimplemented in Python, and scikit-learn random forests with default parameters were trained on data from the US cohort. Classifier performance on the Belgian cohort was reported as the median AUC with percentile confidence intervals calculated over 10,000 bootstrap iterations. TCRdb took this table from immuneACCESS and kept in-frame rearrangements with V and J called. Such tables lack part of the clones; where checked against another copy, unresolved V genes explain under half of the gap, and the rest is unexplained. The V and J calls and clone size were taken over from that table, and D and trimming were inferred from the DNA. The sample records 52,000 or so clones, roughly four fifths of which are singletons. Around 0.63% of the sample rests with the top ten.

The chain is encoded by TRBV6-5 joined to TRBJ1-4; TRBD1 is possibly the D segment (5 matching bases). The receptor's source is an adult in good health and CMV-seronegative. The sample comprised memory CD4+ T cells from blood. The CDR3 region reads CASSYAGTPDEKLFF. The DNA sequence follows: TGTGCCAGCAGTTACGCCGGGACTCCCGATGAAAAACTGTTTTTT.